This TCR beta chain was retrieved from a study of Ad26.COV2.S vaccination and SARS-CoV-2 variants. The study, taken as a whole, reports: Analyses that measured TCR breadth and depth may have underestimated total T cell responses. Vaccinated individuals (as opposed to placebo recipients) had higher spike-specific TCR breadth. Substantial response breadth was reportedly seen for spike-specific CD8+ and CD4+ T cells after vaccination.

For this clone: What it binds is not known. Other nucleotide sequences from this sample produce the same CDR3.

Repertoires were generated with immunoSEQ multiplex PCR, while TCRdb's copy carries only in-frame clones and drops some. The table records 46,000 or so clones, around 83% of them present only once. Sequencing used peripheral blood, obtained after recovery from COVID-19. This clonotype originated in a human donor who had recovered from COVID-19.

CDR3 residues: CASSLGDRVDIQYF. The DNA of the CDR3 is TGCGCCAGCAGCCTCGGGGACAGGGTGGACATTCAGTACTTC. The V gene is TRBV5-1, the J gene TRBJ2-4; 9 bases are a match to TRBD1. The CDR3 has 14 residues. V trimming: 4 bases; J trimming: 8 bases; junction bases outside the gene matches: 7. The germline CDR1 and CDR2 sequences are SGHRS and YFSETQ.